The 4 T cell receptor beta chains below were found in one sample sequenced in a study of cytomegalovirus exposure and HLA in healthy donors. The PCR ran on 60 Vbeta and 13 Jbeta primers. Generated by immunoSEQ multiplex PCR, the TCRdb table keeps only in-frame clones and is missing some. This table has about 70,000 clones, 70% to 75% appearing once. Sequencing was done on a sample of PBMCs. These receptors originate from a human donor in good health.

This clone has just one count. The chain has TRBV18 and TRBJ1-1; no reliable D call. Trimming shortened V by 3 bases and J by 2 bases, and 10 bases separated the two germline ends. The CDR3 covers 14 residues. Germline values: CDR1 KGHSH, CDR2 LQKENI. In DNA, the CDR3 is TGTGCCAGCTCACCGGGCAGCCCAAACACTGAAGCTTTCTTT. Residues: CASSPGSPNTEAFF.

The sample holds a few counts of this clone. The chain links TRBV5-6 to TRBJ2-7; TRBD1 matches at 7 bases. This CDR3 spans 15 amino acids. The junction had 5 bases not matched to a gene; V was cut back by 2 bases and J by 0 bases. The germline V gene encodes CDR1 SGHDT and CDR2 YYEEEE. For the CDR3, the DNA is TGTGCCAGCAGCTTACAGGGGCGAAGCTCCTACGAGCAGTACTTC. Translation: CASSLQGRSSYEQYF.

The V gene is TRBV6-5, the J gene TRBJ2-2; D remains unclear. The CDR3 is made up of 16 amino acids. Germline V lookup: CDR1 MNHEY, CDR2 SVGAGI. The ends were cut back, 1 base at V and 6 bases at J, with 15 bases in the middle. CDR3: CASSYYVPMMAGELFF. The CDR3 coding sequence is TGTGCCAGCAGTTACTATGTCCCTATGATGGCCGGGGAGCTGTTTTTT.

In its sample, this clone was seen a few times. The chain couples TRBV14 to TRBJ2-7, with TRBD2 matching over 10 bases. Germline V gene lookup returns CDR1 SGHDN and CDR2 FVKESK. The CDR3 runs to 15 residues. J was trimmed by 4 bases and V by 4 bases; bases with no gene match: 7. The CDR3: CASSLTSGTLYEQYF. Here the CDR3 DNA reads TGTGCCAGCAGCCTCACTAGCGGGACCCTTTACGAGCAGTACTTC.